The 30 T cell receptor beta chains below all came from one sample that was sequenced in a study of PD-1 blockade in classical Hodgkin lymphoma. This sample's time point: cycle 4 day 1 (C4D1), after five to seven weeks of nivolumab. Brentuximab vedotin exposure varied among the patients, all of whom had relapsed after autologous stem cell transplantation. Profiled with immunoSEQ multiplex PCR; TCRdb holds only in-frame clones, not every one. The sample has 75,000 to 100,000 clones, roughly 91% seen once. Material: peripheral blood mononuclear cells (PBMCs), obtained before the fourth cycle of nivolumab. The receptors shown here come from a human donor with classical Hodgkin lymphoma.

The chain links TRBV15 to TRBJ1-5; D remains unclear. CDR1 is LNHNV, CDR2 YYDKDF, per germline (reference sequence). The CDR3 runs 16 residues. The V end was cut by 1 base, the J end by 6 bases, with 16 bases between. DNA for the CDR3: TGTGCCACCAGCAGAGCTGTAGGAGGGTTAGGTCAGCCCCAGCATTTT. Translated, it gives CATSRAVGGLGQPQHF. Variable domain in full (rest from reference TRBV15 and TRBJ1-5): DAMVIQNPRYQVTQFGKPVTLSCSQTLNHNVMYWYQQKSSQAPKLLFHYYDKDFNNEADTPDNFQSRRPNTSFCFLDIRSPGLGDTAMYLCATSRAVGGLGQPQHFGDGTRLSIL.

The J gene is TRBJ2-1, the V gene TRBV1; the table names TRBD1, a call not compared with the DNA. TRBV1 is a documented pseudogene. There are 12 residues in the CDR3. The CDR3 loop reads CTSSQEDRDEFF. CDR3 bases: TGCACCAGCAGCCAAGAGGACAGGGATGAGTTCTTC.

This clone was observed a single time. The J gene is TRBJ2-7, the V gene TRBV30; a weak D match, TRBD2 (6 bases). CDR1 is GTSNPN and CDR2 is SVGIG in the germline V gene (reference sequence). V was pared by 7 bases and J by 8 bases, with 15 bases between. The CDR3 loop spans 11 amino acids. CDR3 nucleotides: TGTGCCTCTTACTTGGGGACTCAGCAGTACTTC. This encodes CASYLGTQQYF.

This clone is a singleton in its sample. V and J are TRBV6-1 and TRBJ1-5, with a possible D match to TRBD1 (6 bases). CDR3 length equals 13 residues. The germline V and J ends were trimmed by 1 base and 6 bases, with 7 bases remaining between them. The V gene's germline CDR1 is MNHNS and CDR2 SASEGT. The CDR3 sequence is CASSEGGGQPQHF. DNA of the CDR3: TGTGCCAGCAGTGAAGGAGGGGGTCAGCCCCAGCATTTT.

This clone was detected once. This chain joins TRBV5-6 and TRBJ1-2; D possibly corresponds to TRBD1 (5 bases). V lost 4 bases and J lost 4, with 14 bases in between. This CDR3 is 14 amino acids long. Germline CDR1 SGHDT, CDR2 YYEEEE. CDR3 sequence (DNA): TGTGCCAGCAGCCCCGGGACTCCAGCCTATGGCTACACCTTC. Protein: CASSPGTPAYGYTF.

This chain connects TRBV6-5 to TRBJ1-4; possibly TRBD1 for D (5 bases). From germline, CDR1 is MNHEY and CDR2 SVGAGI. V lost 10 bases, J lost 0 bases, and 9 bases lay in between. The CDR3 loop spans 13 amino acids. The CDR3 loop reads CATKGPTNEKLFF. DNA for the CDR3: TGTGCCACCAAGGGGCCAACTAATGAAAAACTGTTTTTT.

CDR3 protein: CASSQDKRDHLSRKEQFF. CDR3 DNA: TGTGCCAGCAGCCAAGATAAAAGGGACCACTTAAGTAGGAAGGAGCAGTTCTTC. This rearrangement joins TRBV4-2 to TRBJ2-1, with D perhaps assigned TRBD1 or TRBD2 (5 bases each). Looked up from germline, CDR1 is LGHNA and CDR2 is YNFKEQ. V was pared by 0 bases and J by 10 bases, with 25 bases between. The CDR3 is 18 amino acids.

This chain joins TRBV6-6 and TRBJ2-7, with D perhaps matching TRBD2 (6 bases). Germline CDR1 reads MNHNY; CDR2 reads SVGAGI (reference sequence). The CDR3 is 14 amino acids. Deletions cut 2 bases from V and 4 bases from J, with 12 bases between. The DNA of the CDR3 is TGTGCCAGCAGTTACACCGAGGGACTTTACGAGCAGTACTTC. This encodes CASSYTEGLYEQYF.

V gene TRBV10-2 combines with J gene TRBJ1-1; 7 bases align to TRBD1. CDR1 WSHSY and CDR2 SAAADI come from the germline V gene. The V segment lost 8 bases and the J segment 2 bases; nucleotides outside the gene matches: 11. The CDR3 covers 15 residues. The CDR3 DNA is TGCGCCAGCCGAAACCTCCAGGGGGGAAACACTGAAGCTTTCTTT. Its translation: CASRNLQGGNTEAFF.

The rearrangement links TRBV5-6 to TRBJ1-1; 9 bases are a match to TRBD1. The CDR3 loop spans 14 amino acids. With V trimmed by 2 bases and J by 4 bases, 3 bases remained unmatched. Per germline, CDR1 SGHDT and CDR2 YYEEEE. The CDR3 is CASSFTQGATEAFF. The CDR3 DNA reads TGTGCCAGCAGCTTCACACAGGGGGCCACTGAAGCTTTCTTT.

The chain couples TRBV11-3 to TRBJ2-1, with a tentative D call TRBD1 (5 bases). Per the germline V gene, CDR1 is SGHNT and CDR2 is YENEEA. Trimming removed 4 bases from V and 6 bases from J, with 10 bases in between. CDR3 length: 13 residues. The CDR3 is CASSSTRVNEQFF. The DNA of the CDR3 is TGTGCCAGCAGCTCTACCAGGGTCAATGAGCAGTTCTTC. Looking up the rest from reference TRBV11-3 and TRBJ2-1 gives the full variable domain: EAGVVQSPRYKIIEKKQPVAFWCNPISGHNTLYWYLQNLGQGPELLIRYENEEAVDDSQLPKDRFSAERLKGVDSTLKIQPAELGDSAVYLCASSSTRVNEQFFGPGTRLTVL.

This clone was seen a single time. V and J are TRBV5-1 and TRBJ2-7, with D possibly called TRBD1 or TRBD2 (6 bases each). Germline lookup yields CDR1 SGHRS and CDR2 YFSETQ. The CDR3 is 14 residues long. The V end was cut by 1 base, the J end by 4 bases, with 12 bases between. The CDR3 loop is CASSLQGGQYEQYF. For the CDR3, the DNA is TGCGCCAGCAGCTTGCAAGGGGGGCAGTACGAGCAGTACTTC.

J is TRBJ1-2 and V is TRBV5-4, with 7 bases identical to TRBD1. The CDR3 is 15 amino acids. V trimming: 0 bases; J trimming: 4 bases; junction bases outside the gene matches: 6. In germline, CDR1 is SGHNT, CDR2 YYREEE (reference sequence). The CDR3 coding sequence is TGTGCCAGCAGCTTGGTAACAGGGGCGAGCTATGGCTACACCTTC. This codes for CASSLVTGASYGYTF.

For the CDR3, the DNA is TGCGCCAGCAGCTTGGCCGCGGCAGGGGGTCAAGAGACCCAGTACTTC. The encoded protein is CASSLAAAGGQETQYF. V usage is TRBV5-1 and J usage is TRBJ2-5, with TRBD1 matching over 7 bases. Trimming took 0 bases from V and 2 from J; bases not matched to a gene: 7. The CDR3 consists of 16 residues. Germline V lookup: CDR1 SGHRS, CDR2 YFSETQ.

The V and J genes are TRBV6-5 and TRBJ2-7; D call uncertain. This CDR3 has 15 residues. The germline gives CDR1 MNHEY, CDR2 SVGAGI. Trimming removed 0 bases from V and 5 bases from J, with 14 bases in between. The CDR3 DNA is TGTGCCAGCAGTTACTCCGGATTACCTACTCACGAGCAGTACTTC. Its protein is CASSYSGLPTHEQYF.

J is TRBJ1-5 and V is TRBV5-6, with TRBD1 matching 12 bases. Trimming cost V 0 bases and J 5 bases; bases outside gene matches: 0. In germline, CDR1 is SGHDT, CDR2 YYEEEE. This CDR3 contains 15 residues. The CDR3 sequence: CASSLGDRGHQPQHF. CDR3 sequence (DNA): TGTGCCAGCAGCTTGGGGGACAGGGGGCATCAGCCCCAGCATTTT.

The chain couples TRBV30 to TRBJ1-5; TRBD1 is a possible D gene (6 bases). The V end lost 2 bases, the J end lost 6 bases, and 11 bases lay between the germline ends. From germline, CDR1 is GTSNPN and CDR2 SVGIG (reference sequence). This CDR3 has 13 residues. CDR3 amino acids: CAWSRGAGQPQHF. The CDR3 DNA reads as TGTGCCTGGAGTCGGGGGGCGGGTCAGCCCCAGCATTTT.

This clone has a single count. CDR3 nucleotides: TGTGCCAGTAGTATTTACCTCTCTGGGGCCAACGTCCTGACTTTC. It codes for CASSIYLSGANVLTF. The chain carries TRBV19 and TRBJ2-6; D is unclear. V lost 3 bases to trimming and J lost 0 bases, with 6 bases between them. The CDR3 spans 15 residues. CDR1 is LNHDA and CDR2 is SQIVND in the germline V gene (reference sequence).

The DNA for the CDR3 is TGTGCCAGCAGCGTAGGGGCAGGGAAGAGTGGAAACACCATATATTTT. Its protein product is CASSVGAGKSGNTIYF. V and J are TRBV9 and TRBJ1-3; D possibly corresponds to TRBD1 (5 bases). V dropped 0 bases and J dropped 3 bases, with 13 bases sitting between them. In germline, CDR1 is SGDLS, CDR2 YYNGEE. The CDR3 has 16 residues.

This clone has a single count. V and J are TRBV27 and TRBJ2-7; 7 bases fit TRBD2. The CDR3 runs 13 residues. Germline-derived CDR1 and CDR2 are MNHEY and SMNVEV (reference sequence). With 3 bases clipped from V and 5 bases from J, the junction kept 4 bases outside the gene matches. The CDR3 is CASSFNAGDEQYF. The CDR3 DNA sequence: TGTGCCAGCAGTTTTAATGCGGGAGACGAGCAGTACTTC.

V gene TRBV27 combines with J gene TRBJ2-7; tentative D call: TRBD1 (5 bases). CDR1 is MNHEY and CDR2 is SMNVEV in the germline V gene (reference sequence). The ends were cut back, 0 bases at V and 3 bases at J, with 12 bases in the middle. The CDR3 covers 15 residues. The CDR3: CASSLSRMGLYEQYF. In nucleotides, the CDR3 is TGTGCCAGCAGTTTATCTAGGATGGGGCTCTACGAGCAGTACTTC.

J is TRBJ1-3 and V is TRBV19; perhaps TRBD1 as D (5 bases). This CDR3 has 18 amino acids. Germline V CDR1 and CDR2: LNHDA, SQIVND (reference sequence). V was clipped by 2 bases and J by 0 bases, with 17 bases between them. The CDR3 DNA reads as TGTGCCAGTAGTATACCGGCAGGGAGAACCTCCTCTGGAAACACCATATATTTT. This gives the protein CASSIPAGRTSSGNTIYF.

This rearrangement joins TRBV27 to TRBJ1-2; possible D gene TRBD1, 5 bases. The V end was cut by 5 bases, the J end by 8 bases, with 21 bases between. This CDR3 has 15 residues. Germline CDR1 MNHEY, CDR2 SMNVEV (reference sequence). For the CDR3, the DNA is TGTGCCAGCAGTATCGCCAGACTAGGGACCGGAGGCTACACCTTC. Translation: CASSIARLGTGGYTF.

The J gene is TRBJ2-1, the V gene TRBV27; 7 nucleotides agree with TRBD2. Germline CDR1 and CDR2: MNHEY and SMNVEV (reference sequence). CDR3 size: 12 residues. Germline trimming cut 7 bases from V and 7 bases from J; bases unmatched to any gene: 4. The CDR3 is CASTWGGNEQFF. The CDR3 DNA reads as TGTGCCAGCACCTGGGGGGGAAATGAGCAGTTCTTC.

J is TRBJ1-3 and V is TRBV19; 7 bases are a match to TRBD1. Looked up from germline, CDR1 is LNHDA and CDR2 is SQIVND (reference sequence). This CDR3 is built from 16 residues. Germline trimming cut 0 bases from V and 5 bases from J; bases unmatched to any gene: 7. The CDR3 reads CASSIDLRQGRNTIYF. DNA for the CDR3: TGTGCCAGTAGTATAGATCTGAGACAGGGTCGAAACACCATATATTTT.

This clone appeared a single time. The chain employs TRBV5-6 and TRBJ1-4; perhaps TRBD1 as D (5 bases). Per germline, CDR1 SGHDT and CDR2 YYEEEE. The V gene lost 2 bases and the J gene lost 8 bases, with 16 bases spanning the gap. This CDR3 has 15 amino acids. The CDR3 coding sequence is TGTGCCAGCAGCTTATCAGGGCGGCTCGTAGAAAAACTGTTTTTT. It translates to CASSLSGRLVEKLFF.

V and J are TRBV7-9 and TRBJ2-1; possibly TRBD2 for D (5 bases). Germline V gene sequence: CDR1 SEHNR, CDR2 FQNEAQ (reference sequence). The CDR3 contains 14 residues. V lost 5 bases, J lost 5 bases, and 13 bases lay in between. CDR3 amino acids: CASSPPGSHNEQFF. The CDR3 DNA follows: TGTGCCAGCAGCCCGCCGGGATCACACAATGAGCAGTTCTTC.

J is TRBJ2-3 and V is TRBV7-9; 9 positions agree with TRBD1. This CDR3 has 15 amino acids. Germline CDR1 is SEHNR and CDR2 is FQNEAQ (reference sequence). Germline trimming cut 5 bases from V and 2 bases from J; bases unmatched to any gene: 5. CDR3 protein: CASSPRDRVTDTQYF. Written as DNA, the CDR3 is TGTGCCAGCAGCCCGCGGGACAGGGTCACAGATACGCAGTATTTT. Full variable domain (rest looked up from reference TRBV7-9 and TRBJ2-3): DTGVSQNPRHKITKRGQNVTFRCDPISEHNRLYWYRQTLGQGPEFLTYFQNEAQLEKSRLLSDRFSAERPKGSFSTLEIQRTEQGDSAMYLCASSPRDRVTDTQYFGPGTRLTVL.

V gene TRBV18 combines with J gene TRBJ2-1; D gene uncertain. Trimming cost V 0 bases and J 9 bases, with 6 bases left between them. CDR3 length: 12 amino acids. Germline lookup yields CDR1 KGHSH and CDR2 LQKENI. The chain's CDR3 is CASSPPYSEQFF. The CDR3 nucleotides are TGTGCCAGCTCACCACCGTACTCTGAGCAGTTCTTC.

This chain joins TRBV27 and TRBJ2-1; no firm D call. Germline loops: CDR1 MNHEY, CDR2 SMNVEV (reference sequence). V gave up 2 bases and J gave up 6 bases, with 17 bases separating them. CDR3 length: 16 residues. The CDR3 sequence is CASSLNLHKRPNEQFF. CDR3 DNA: TGTGCCAGCAGTTTAAACCTTCACAAAAGGCCCAATGAGCAGTTCTTC.